The 16 T cell receptor beta chains below come from one sample, sequenced in a study of cytomegalovirus exposure and HLA in healthy donors. Primers included in the PCR were 60 Vbeta and 13 Jbeta primers. Profiled with immunoSEQ multiplex PCR; TCRdb holds only in-frame clones, not every one. The data show some 150,000 clones, with around three quarters seen just once and 2.1% held by the top ten. Sequencing was performed on PBMCs. These receptors came from a woman aged 55 to 70 in good health and CMV-seropositive.

The chain has TRBV28 and TRBJ1-2; 8 bases match TRBD1. The V gene end was trimmed by 4 bases and the J gene end by 1 base; junction bases not matched to a gene: 5. The CDR3 runs 15 residues. Germline assignment: CDR1 MDHEN and CDR2 SYDVKM. CDR3: CASSSGQGFNYGYTF. For the CDR3, the DNA is TGTGCCAGCAGTTCCGGACAGGGATTTAACTATGGCTACACCTTC.

The rearrangement links TRBV19 to TRBJ2-3, with D perhaps TRBD2 (6 bases). V lost 6 bases to trimming and J lost 5 bases, with 15 bases between them. Germline assignment: CDR1 LNHDA and CDR2 SQIVND (reference sequence). The CDR3 runs 14 residues. DNA of the CDR3: TGTGCCAGTAGGGTTGCGGGATCAGGAGATACGCAGTATTTT. Amino acid sequence: CASRVAGSGDTQYF.

The genes are TRBV28 and TRBJ1-2; D not certain. This CDR3 comprises 12 residues. Trimming left V 1 base short and J 10 bases short, with 10 bases between. Germline V gene lookup returns CDR1 MDHEN and CDR2 SYDVKM. DNA of the CDR3: TGTGCCAGCAGTTTATTGGCAGGTGCCTACACCTTC. Protein sequence: CASSLLAGAYTF.

The V call is TRBV28, the J call TRBJ1-2; possibly TRBD1 for D (5 bases). This CDR3 comprises 12 residues. The V gene lost 5 bases and the J gene lost 7 bases, with 11 bases spanning the gap. Germline V gene sequence: CDR1 MDHEN, CDR2 SYDVKM. CDR3 amino acids: CASSDPQGGYTF. The CDR3 DNA reads TGTGCCAGCAGTGACCCCCAGGGTGGCTACACCTTC.

This clone was counted a single time. The rearrangement uses TRBV5-1 and TRBJ2-7, with a weak D call TRBD2 (5 bases). The germline V gene encodes CDR1 SGHRS and CDR2 YFSETQ. The CDR3 length is 13 residues. Between the trimmed V and J ends, which lost 3 bases and 6 bases, there was a span of 13 bases. CDR3 DNA: TGCGCCAGCAGCTCCGGGTCTGGGAGCGAGCAGTACTTC. Encoded protein: CASSSGSGSEQYF.

This clone was counted a few times. The V gene is TRBV19, the J gene TRBJ2-3; 7 bases align to TRBD1. This CDR3 spans 15 amino acids. The V gene's germline CDR1 is LNHDA and CDR2 SQIVND (reference sequence). V lost 6 bases to trimming and J lost 1 base; unmatched junction nucleotides: 7. The CDR3 region is CASSSPGTGTDTQYF. The CDR3 coding sequence is TGTGCCAGTAGCAGTCCCGGGACAGGCACAGATACGCAGTATTTT.

This sequence joins TRBV7-9 and TRBJ1-2; no definite D call. V was trimmed by 3 bases and J by 4 bases, leaving 9 bases between them. The CDR3 covers 13 residues. Germline values: CDR1 SEHNR, CDR2 FQNEAQ (reference sequence). CDR3 in DNA: TGTGCCAGCAGCTTTGGGGAGACCTATGGCTACACCTTC. As protein: CASSFGETYGYTF.

The rearrangement links TRBV25-1 to TRBJ1-4; 10 nucleotides align to TRBD1. There are 16 residues in the CDR3. With 3 bases clipped from V and 8 bases from J, the junction kept 9 bases outside the gene matches. Germline CDR1 and CDR2: MGHDK and SYGVNS. Here the CDR3 reads CASSEARGTGAEKLFF. CDR3 bases: TGTGCCAGCAGTGAGGCTAGGGGGACAGGGGCCGAAAAACTGTTTTTT. The full variable domain, with the rest looked up from reference TRBV25-1 and TRBJ1-4, is EADIYQTPRYLVIGTGKKITLECSQTMGHDKMYWYQQDPGMELHLIHYSYGVNSTEKGDLSSESTVSRIRTEHFPLTLESARPSHTSQYLCASSEARGTGAEKLFFGSGTQLSVL.

The chain joins TRBV28 to TRBJ1-1; tentatively, D is TRBD1 (5 bases). Between the trimmed V and J ends, which lost 1 base and 7 bases, there was a span of 10 bases. The CDR3 spans 13 residues. Germline V gene sequence: CDR1 MDHEN, CDR2 SYDVKM. In DNA, the CDR3 is TGTGCCAGCAGTTTATCAGGGATAAGTGAAGCTTTCTTT. It translates to CASSLSGISEAFF.

The chain has TRBV9 and TRBJ2-1, with 9 bases fitting TRBD2. The length of the CDR3 is 16 residues. CDR1 and CDR2 from the germline V gene are SGDLS and YYNGEE. The junction had 8 bases not matched to a gene; V was cut back by 1 base and J by 6 bases. CDR3 loop: CASSVKPAGGPNEQFF. DNA for the CDR3: TGTGCCAGCAGCGTAAAACCGGCGGGAGGGCCCAATGAGCAGTTCTTC.

J is TRBJ2-1 and V is TRBV28, with D perhaps matching TRBD1 (5 bases). Per the germline V gene, CDR1 is MDHEN and CDR2 is SYDVKM. The V gene lost 3 bases and the J gene lost 7 bases, with 16 bases spanning the gap. This CDR3 comprises 15 residues. The chain's CDR3 is CASSFKPLRVNEQFF. Written as DNA, the CDR3 is TGTGCCAGCAGTTTTAAACCTCTCAGGGTGAATGAGCAGTTCTTC.

V gene TRBV18 combines with J gene TRBJ2-5; 8 nucleotides agree with TRBD1. The germline CDR1 and CDR2 sequences are KGHSH and LQKENI. This CDR3 is built from 13 residues. Germline trimming cut 6 bases from V and 1 base from J; bases unmatched to any gene: 1. CDR3 residues: CASSQGAQETQYF. The DNA for the CDR3 is TGTGCCAGCTCCCAGGGGGCCCAAGAGACCCAGTACTTC. Full variable domain (outside the CDR3, taken from reference TRBV18 and TRBJ2-5): NAGVMQNPRHLVRRRGQEARLRCSPMKGHSHVYWYRQLPEEGLKFMVYLQKENIIDESGMPKERFSAEFPKEGPSILRIQQVVRGDSAAYFCASSQGAQETQYFGPGTRLLVL.

The chain's CDR3 is CASSFIQGAEAFF. In DNA form, the CDR3 reads TGTGCCAGCAGCTTTATACAGGGAGCGGAAGCTTTCTTT. The rearrangement links TRBV5-6 to TRBJ1-1; weak D call: TRBD1 (6 bases). The CDR3 sequence is 13 residues long. Per the germline V gene, CDR1 is SGHDT and CDR2 is YYEEEE. Trimming took 2 bases from V and 8 from J, leaving 13 bases between them.

This clone appeared a single time. The chain has TRBV28 and TRBJ2-7, with D perhaps TRBD2 (6 bases). This CDR3 region has 13 residues. Trimming removed 8 bases from V and 0 bases from J, with 11 bases in between. Germline V lookup: CDR1 MDHEN, CDR2 SYDVKM. The CDR3, as DNA: TGTGCCAGCGCCGGGACTCCCTCCTACGAGCAGTACTTC. Translating gives CASAGTPSYEQYF.

The chain links TRBV5-4 to TRBJ2-7; D is perhaps TRBD2 (5 bases). The V and J ends lost 0 bases and 5 bases respectively, with 15 bases between them. This CDR3 has 15 residues. Germline V gene lookup returns CDR1 SGHNT and CDR2 YYREEE (reference sequence). The CDR3: CASSLAGPIGNEQYF. The CDR3 region has the DNA TGTGCCAGCAGCTTGGCTGGACCCATCGGGAACGAGCAGTACTTC.

This chain uses TRBV5-1 with TRBJ2-1; 7 bases map to TRBD2. The CDR3 is 15 amino acids. Germline V CDR1 and CDR2: SGHRS, YFSETQ. V shed 1 base and J 3 bases; nucleotides not matched to a gene: 4. This CDR3 reads CASSLSRELYNEQFF. CDR3 bases: TGCGCCAGCAGCTTGTCGCGGGAGCTCTACAATGAGCAGTTCTTC. Filled out from reference TRBV5-1 and TRBJ2-1, the complete variable domain reads KAGVTQTPRYLIKTRGQQVTLSCSPISGHRSVSWYQQTPGQGLQFLFEYFSETQRNKGNFPGRFSGRQFSNSRSEMNVSTLELGDSALYLCASSLSRELYNEQFFGPGTRLTVL.